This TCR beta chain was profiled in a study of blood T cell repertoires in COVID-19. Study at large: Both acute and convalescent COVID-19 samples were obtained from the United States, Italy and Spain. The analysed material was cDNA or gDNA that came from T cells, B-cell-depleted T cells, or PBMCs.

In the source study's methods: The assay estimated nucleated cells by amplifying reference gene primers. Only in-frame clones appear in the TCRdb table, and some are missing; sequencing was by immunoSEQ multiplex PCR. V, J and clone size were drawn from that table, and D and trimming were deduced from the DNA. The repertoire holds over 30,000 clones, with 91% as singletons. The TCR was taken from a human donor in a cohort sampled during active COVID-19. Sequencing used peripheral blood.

The CDR3 reads CASSYTGREAFF. CDR3 nucleotides: TGTGCCAGCAGTTACACAGGGCGTGAAGCTTTCTTT. The genes are TRBV6-2 or TRBV6-3 and TRBJ1-1; D perhaps matches TRBD1 (6 bases). The CDR3 spans 12 residues. CDR1 and CDR2 from the germline V gene are MNHEY and SVGEGT. Trimming removed 2 bases at V and 7 bases at J, with 8 bases between.